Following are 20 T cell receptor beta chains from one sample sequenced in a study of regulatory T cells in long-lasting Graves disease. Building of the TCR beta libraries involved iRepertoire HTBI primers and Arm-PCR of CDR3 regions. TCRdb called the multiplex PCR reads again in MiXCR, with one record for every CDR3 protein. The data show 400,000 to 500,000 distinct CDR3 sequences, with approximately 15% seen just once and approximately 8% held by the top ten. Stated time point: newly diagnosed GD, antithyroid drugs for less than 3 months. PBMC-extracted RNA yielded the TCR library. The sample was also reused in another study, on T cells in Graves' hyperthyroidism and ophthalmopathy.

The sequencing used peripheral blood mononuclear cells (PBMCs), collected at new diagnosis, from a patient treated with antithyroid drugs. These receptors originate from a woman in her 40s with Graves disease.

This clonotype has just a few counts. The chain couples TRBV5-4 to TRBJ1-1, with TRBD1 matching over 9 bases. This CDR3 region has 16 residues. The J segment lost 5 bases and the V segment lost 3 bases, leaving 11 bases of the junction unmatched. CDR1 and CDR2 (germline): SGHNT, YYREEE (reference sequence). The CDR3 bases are TGTGCCAGCAGCTGGGGCAAGGGACAGGGAAAAACTGAAGCTTTCTTT. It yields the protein CASSWGKGQGKTEAFF.

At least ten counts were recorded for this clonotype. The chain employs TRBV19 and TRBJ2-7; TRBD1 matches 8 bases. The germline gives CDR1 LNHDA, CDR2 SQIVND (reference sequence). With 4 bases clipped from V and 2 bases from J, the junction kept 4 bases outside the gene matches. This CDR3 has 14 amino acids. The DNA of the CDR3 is TGTGCCAGTAGTAGACAGGGGCTCACCTACGAGCAGTACTTC. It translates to CASSRQGLTYEQYF.

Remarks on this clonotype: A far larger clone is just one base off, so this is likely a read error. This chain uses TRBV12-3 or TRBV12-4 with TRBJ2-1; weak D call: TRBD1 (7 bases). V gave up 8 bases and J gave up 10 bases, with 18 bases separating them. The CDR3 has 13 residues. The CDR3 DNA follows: TGTGCCAGCGGGCTGACAGGGAGGCCCGAGCAGTTCTTC. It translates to CASGLTGRPEQFF.

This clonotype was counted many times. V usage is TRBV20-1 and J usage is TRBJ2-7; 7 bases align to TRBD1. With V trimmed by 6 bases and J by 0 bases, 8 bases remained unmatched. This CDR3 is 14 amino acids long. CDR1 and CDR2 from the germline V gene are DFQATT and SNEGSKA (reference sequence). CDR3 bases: TGCAGTGCCAACGCCCGGACAGGCTCCTACGAGCAGTACTTC. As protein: CSANARTGSYEQYF.

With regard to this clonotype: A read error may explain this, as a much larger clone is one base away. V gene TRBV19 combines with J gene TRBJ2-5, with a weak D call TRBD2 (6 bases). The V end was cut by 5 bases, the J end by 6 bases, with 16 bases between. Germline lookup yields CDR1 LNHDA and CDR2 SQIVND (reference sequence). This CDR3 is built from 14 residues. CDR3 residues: CASSASSESQTQYF. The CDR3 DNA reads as TGTGCCAGTAGTGCCTCTAGCGAGAGTCAGACCCAGTACTTC.

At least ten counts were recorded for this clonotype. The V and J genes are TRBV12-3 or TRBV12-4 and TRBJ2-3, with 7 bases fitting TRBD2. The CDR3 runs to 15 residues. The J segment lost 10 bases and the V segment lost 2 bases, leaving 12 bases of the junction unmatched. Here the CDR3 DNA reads TGTGCCAGCAGTTTACGGCTAGCGGTCCCCAGTGCGCAGTATTTT. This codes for CASSLRLAVPSAQYF.

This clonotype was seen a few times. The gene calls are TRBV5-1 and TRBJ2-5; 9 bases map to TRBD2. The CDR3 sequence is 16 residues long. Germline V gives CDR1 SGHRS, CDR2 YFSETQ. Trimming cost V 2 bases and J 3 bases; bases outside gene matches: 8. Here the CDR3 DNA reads TGCGCCAGCAGCTTCCCCCTGGCGGGAGGGGAAGAGACCCAGTACTTC. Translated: CASSFPLAGGEETQYF.

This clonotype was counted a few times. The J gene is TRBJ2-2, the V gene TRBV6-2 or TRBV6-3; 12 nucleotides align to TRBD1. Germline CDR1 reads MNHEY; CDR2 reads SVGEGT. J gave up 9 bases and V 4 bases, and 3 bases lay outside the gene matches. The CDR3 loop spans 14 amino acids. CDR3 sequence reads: CASSWGQGARELFF. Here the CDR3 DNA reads TGTGCCAGCAGTTGGGGACAGGGGGCGCGGGAGCTGTTTTTT.

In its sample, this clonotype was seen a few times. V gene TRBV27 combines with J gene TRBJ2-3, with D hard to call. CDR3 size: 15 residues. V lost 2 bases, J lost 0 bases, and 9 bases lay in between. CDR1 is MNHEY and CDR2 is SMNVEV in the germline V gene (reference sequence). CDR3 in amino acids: CASSLIRPSTDTQYF. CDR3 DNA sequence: TGTGCCAGCAGTTTAATCCGGCCTAGCACAGATACGCAGTATTTT.

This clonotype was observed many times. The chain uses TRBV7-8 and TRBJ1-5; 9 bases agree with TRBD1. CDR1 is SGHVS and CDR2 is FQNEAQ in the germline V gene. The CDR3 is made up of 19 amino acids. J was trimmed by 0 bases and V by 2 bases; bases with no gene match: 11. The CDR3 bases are TGTGCCAGCAGCTTATGGGGGGGGACAGGGCCGAATAGCAATCAGCCCCAGCATTTT. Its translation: CASSLWGGTGPNSNQPQHF.

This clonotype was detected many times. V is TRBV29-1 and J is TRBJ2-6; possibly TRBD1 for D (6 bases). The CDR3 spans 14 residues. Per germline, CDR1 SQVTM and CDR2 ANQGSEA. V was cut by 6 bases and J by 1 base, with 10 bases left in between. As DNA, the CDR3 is TGCAGCGTGGGGGCGAGTTCTGGGGCCAACGTCCTGACTTTC. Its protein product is CSVGASSGANVLTF.

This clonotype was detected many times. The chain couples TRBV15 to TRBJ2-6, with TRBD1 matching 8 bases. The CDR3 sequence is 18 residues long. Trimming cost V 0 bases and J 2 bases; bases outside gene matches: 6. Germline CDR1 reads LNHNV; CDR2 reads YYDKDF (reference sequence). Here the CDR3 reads CATSREAGGAAGANVLTF. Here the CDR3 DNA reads TGTGCCACCAGCAGAGAAGCAGGGGGCGCAGCTGGGGCCAACGTCCTGACTTTC. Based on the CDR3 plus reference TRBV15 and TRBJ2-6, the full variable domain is DAMVIQNPRYQVTQFGKPVTLSCSQTLNHNVMYWYQQKSSQAPKLLFHYYDKDFNNEADTPDNFQSRRPNTSFCFLDIRSPGLGDTAMYLCATSREAGGAAGANVLTFGAGSRLTVL.

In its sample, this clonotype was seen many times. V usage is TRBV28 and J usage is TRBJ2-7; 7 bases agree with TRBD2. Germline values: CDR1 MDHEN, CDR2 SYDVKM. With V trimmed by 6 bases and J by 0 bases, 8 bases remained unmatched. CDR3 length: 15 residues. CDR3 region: CASRRFGGSSYEQYF. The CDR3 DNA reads TGTGCCAGCAGACGCTTCGGGGGGAGCTCCTACGAGCAGTACTTC.

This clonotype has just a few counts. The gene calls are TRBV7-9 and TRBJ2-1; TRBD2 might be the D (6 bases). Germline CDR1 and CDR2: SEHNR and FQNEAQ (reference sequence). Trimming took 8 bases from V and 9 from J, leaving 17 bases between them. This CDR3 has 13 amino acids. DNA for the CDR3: TGTGCCAGCGGAGTTGGGGGGAGCGGTGAGCAGTTCTTC. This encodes CASGVGGSGEQFF.

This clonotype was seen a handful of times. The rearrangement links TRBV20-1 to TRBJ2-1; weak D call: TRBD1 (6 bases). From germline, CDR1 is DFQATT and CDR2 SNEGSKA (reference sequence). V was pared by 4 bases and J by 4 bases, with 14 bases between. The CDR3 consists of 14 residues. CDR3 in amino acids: CSAKTGHLYNEQFF. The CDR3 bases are TGCAGTGCTAAGACGGGACACCTTTACAATGAGCAGTTCTTC.

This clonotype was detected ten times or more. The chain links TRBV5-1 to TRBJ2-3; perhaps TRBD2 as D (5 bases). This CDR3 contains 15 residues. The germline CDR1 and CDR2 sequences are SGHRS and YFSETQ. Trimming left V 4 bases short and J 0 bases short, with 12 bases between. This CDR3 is CASSRGGSSTDTQYF. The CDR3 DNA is TGCGCCAGCAGCCGAGGCGGGTCTAGCACAGATACGCAGTATTTT.

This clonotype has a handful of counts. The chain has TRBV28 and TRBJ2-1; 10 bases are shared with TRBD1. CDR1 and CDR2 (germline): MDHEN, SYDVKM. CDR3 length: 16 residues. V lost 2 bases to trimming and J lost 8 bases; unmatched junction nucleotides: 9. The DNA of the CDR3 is TGTGCCAGCAGTTTAGGCGGGACAGGGGCGCACGATGAGCAGTTCTTC. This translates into CASSLGGTGAHDEQFF.

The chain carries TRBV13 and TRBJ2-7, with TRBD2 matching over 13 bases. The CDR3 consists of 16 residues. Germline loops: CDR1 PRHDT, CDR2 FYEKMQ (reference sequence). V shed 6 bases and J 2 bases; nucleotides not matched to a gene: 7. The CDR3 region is CASSYELAGGPYEQYF. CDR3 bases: TGTGCCAGCAGTTACGAACTAGCGGGAGGGCCCTACGAGCAGTACTTC.

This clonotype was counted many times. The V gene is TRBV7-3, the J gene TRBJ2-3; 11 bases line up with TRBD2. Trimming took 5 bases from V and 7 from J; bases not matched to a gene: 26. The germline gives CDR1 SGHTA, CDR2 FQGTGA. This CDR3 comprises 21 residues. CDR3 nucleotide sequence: TGTGCCAGCAGCCCACTTCCGGGACTAGCGGACCCCACGAGCGGATCACATACGCAGTATTTT. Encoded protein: CASSPLPGLADPTSGSHTQYF.

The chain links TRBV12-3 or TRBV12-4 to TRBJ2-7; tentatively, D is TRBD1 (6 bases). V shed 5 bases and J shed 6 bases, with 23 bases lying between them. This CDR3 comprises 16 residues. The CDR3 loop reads CASSEEVPGASFEQYF. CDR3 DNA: TGTGCCAGCAGTGAAGAGGTACCAGGGGCGTCGTTCGAGCAGTACTTC.